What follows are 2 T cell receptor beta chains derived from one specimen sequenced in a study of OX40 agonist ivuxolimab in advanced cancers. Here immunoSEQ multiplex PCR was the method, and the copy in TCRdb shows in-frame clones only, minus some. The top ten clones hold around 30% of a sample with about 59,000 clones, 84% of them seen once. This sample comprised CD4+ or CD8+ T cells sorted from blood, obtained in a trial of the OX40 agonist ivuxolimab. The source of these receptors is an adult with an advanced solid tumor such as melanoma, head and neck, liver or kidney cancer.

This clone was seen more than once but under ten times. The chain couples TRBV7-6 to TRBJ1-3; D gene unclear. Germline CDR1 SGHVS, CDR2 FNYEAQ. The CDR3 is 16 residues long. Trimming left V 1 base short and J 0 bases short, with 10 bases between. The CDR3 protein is CASSLEVASSGNTIYF. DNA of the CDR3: TGTGCCAGCAGCTTAGAGGTCGCCAGCTCTGGAAACACCATATATTTT. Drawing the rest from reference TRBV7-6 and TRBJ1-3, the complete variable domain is GAGVSQSPRYKVTKRGQDVALRCDPISGHVSLYWYRQALGQGPEFLTYFNYEAQQDKSGLPNDRFSAERPEGSISTLTIQRTEQRDSAMYRCASSLEVASSGNTIYFGEGSWLTVV.

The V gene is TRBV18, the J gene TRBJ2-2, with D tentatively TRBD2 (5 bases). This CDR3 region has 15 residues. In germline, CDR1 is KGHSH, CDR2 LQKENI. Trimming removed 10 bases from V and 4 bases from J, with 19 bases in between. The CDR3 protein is CATPDSARGTGELFF. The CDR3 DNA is TGTGCCACTCCGGACTCGGCCCGAGGCACCGGGGAGCTGTTTTTT. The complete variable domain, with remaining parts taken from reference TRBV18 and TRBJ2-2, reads NAGVMQNPRHLVRRRGQEARLRCSPMKGHSHVYWYRQLPEEGLKFMVYLQKENIIDESGMPKERFSAEFPKEGPSILRIQQVVRGDSAAYFCATPDSARGTGELFFGEGSRLTVL.